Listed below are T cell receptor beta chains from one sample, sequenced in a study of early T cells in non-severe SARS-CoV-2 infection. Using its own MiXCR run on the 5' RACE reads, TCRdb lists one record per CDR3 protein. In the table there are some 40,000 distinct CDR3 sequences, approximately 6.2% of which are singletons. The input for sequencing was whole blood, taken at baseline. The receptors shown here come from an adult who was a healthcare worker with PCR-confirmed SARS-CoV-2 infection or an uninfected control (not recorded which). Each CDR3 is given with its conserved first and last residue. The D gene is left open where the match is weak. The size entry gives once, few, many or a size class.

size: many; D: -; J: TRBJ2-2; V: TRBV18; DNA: TGTGCCAGCTCACCCAAGCTAGCCGGGGAGCTGTTTTTT; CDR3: CASSPKLAGELFF
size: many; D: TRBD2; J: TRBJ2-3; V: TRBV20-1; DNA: TGCAGTGCTAGTCATCAGGGAGGGTCCGCAGATACGCAGTATTTT; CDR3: CSASHQGGSADTQYF
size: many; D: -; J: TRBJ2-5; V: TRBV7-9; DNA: TGTGCCAGCAGCCCTCGTGGCAGACAAGAGACCCAGTACTTC; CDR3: CASSPRGRQETQYF
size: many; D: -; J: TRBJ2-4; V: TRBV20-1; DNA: TGCAGTGCTAGGATTTCGGGGAACATTCAGTACTTC; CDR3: CSARISGNIQYF
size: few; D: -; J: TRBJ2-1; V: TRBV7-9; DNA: TGTGCCAGCAGCTTACAAGGCGGGTACTCCTACAATGAGCAGTTCTTC; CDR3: CASSLQGGYSYNEQFF
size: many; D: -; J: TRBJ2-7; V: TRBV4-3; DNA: TGCGCCAGCAGCCAAGACCCAGCGGTAGCCTACGAGCAGTACTTC; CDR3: CASSQDPAVAYEQYF
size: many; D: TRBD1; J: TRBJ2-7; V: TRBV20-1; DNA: TGCAGTGCTGGGTCAACCGGGACAGAAGGCTCCTACGAGCAGTACTTC; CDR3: CSAGSTGTEGSYEQYF
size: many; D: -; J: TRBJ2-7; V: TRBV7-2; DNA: TGTGCCAGCAGCTTAGCGGGCGGGGCATTGGGAGAGCAGTACTTC; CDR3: CASSLAGGALGEQYF
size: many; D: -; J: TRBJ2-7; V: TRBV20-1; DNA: TGCAGTGCTAGTTGGCCCTCAGGGGACGAGCAGTACTTC; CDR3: CSASWPSGDEQYF
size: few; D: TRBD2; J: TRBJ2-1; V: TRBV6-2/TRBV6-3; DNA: TGTGCCAGCACCCAACTAGCGGGAGTAAACAATGAGCAGTTCTTC; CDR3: CASTQLAGVNNEQFF